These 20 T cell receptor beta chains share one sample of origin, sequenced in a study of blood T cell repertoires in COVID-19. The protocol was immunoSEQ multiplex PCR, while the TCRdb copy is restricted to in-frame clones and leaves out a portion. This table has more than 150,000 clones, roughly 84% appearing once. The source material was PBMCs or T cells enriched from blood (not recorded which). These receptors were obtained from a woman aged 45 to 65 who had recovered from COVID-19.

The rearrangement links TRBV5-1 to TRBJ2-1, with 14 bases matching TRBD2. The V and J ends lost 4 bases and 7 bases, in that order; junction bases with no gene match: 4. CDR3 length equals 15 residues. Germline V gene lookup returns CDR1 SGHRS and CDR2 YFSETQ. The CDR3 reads CASSEGTSGSNEQFF. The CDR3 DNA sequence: TGCGCCAGCAGCGAAGGGACTAGCGGGAGTAATGAGCAGTTCTTC. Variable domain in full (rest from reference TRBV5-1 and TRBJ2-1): KAGVTQTPRYLIKTRGQQVTLSCSPISGHRSVSWYQQTPGQGLQFLFEYFSETQRNKGNFPGRFSGRQFSNSRSEMNVSTLELGDSALYLCASSEGTSGSNEQFFGPGTRLTVL.

The CDR3 sequence is CASSIPGRYYEQYF. DNA of the CDR3: TGTGCCAGTAGTATCCCAGGCCGTTACTACGAGCAGTACTTC. V and J are TRBV19 and TRBJ2-7, with D unresolved. V dropped 3 bases and J dropped 3 bases, with 12 bases sitting between them. There are 14 residues in the CDR3. In germline, CDR1 is LNHDA, CDR2 SQIVND (reference sequence).

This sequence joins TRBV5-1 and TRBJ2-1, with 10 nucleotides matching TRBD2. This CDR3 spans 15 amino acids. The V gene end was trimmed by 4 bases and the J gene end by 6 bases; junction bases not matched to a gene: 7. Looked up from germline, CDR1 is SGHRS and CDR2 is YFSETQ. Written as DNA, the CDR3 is TGCGCCAGCAGCCGAGGGACTAGCGAGGTCAATGAGCAGTTCTTC. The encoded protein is CASSRGTSEVNEQFF.

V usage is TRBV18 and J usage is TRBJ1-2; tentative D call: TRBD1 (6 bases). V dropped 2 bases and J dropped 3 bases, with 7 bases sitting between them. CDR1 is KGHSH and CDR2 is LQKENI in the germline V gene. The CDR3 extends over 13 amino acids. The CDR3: CASSPSGDYGYTF. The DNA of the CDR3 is TGTGCCAGCTCACCATCAGGGGACTATGGCTACACCTTC.

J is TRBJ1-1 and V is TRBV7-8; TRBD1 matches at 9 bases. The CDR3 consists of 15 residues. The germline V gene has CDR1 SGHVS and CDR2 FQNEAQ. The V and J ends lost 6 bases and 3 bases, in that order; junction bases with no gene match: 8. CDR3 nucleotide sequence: TGTGCCAGCAGTCGTAAAACAGGGGGCTACACTGAAGCTTTCTTT. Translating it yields CASSRKTGGYTEAFF.

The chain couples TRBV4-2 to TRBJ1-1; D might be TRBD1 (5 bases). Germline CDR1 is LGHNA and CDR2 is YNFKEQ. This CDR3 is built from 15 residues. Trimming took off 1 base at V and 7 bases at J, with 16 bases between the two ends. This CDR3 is CASSQGYDRVFEAFF. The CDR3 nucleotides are TGTGCCAGCAGCCAAGGGTATGACAGAGTTTTTGAAGCTTTCTTT.

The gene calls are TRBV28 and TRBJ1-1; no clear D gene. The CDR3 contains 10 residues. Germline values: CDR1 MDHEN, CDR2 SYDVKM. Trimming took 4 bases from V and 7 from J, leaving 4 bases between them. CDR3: CASSSLEAFF. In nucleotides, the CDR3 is TGTGCCAGCAGTTCCCTTGAAGCTTTCTTT.

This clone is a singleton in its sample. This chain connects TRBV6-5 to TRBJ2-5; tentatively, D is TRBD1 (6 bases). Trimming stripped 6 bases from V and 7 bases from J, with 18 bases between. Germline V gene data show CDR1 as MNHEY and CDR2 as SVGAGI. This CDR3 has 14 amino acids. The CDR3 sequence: CASRISGEIGTQYF. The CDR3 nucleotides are TGTGCCAGCAGAATCTCAGGGGAAATAGGGACCCAGTACTTC.

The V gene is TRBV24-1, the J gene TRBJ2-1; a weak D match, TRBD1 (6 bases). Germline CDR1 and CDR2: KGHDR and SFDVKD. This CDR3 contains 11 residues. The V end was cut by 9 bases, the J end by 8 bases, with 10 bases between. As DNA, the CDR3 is TGTGCCACCGCCAGGGGCGATGAGCAGTTCTTC. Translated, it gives CATARGDEQFF.

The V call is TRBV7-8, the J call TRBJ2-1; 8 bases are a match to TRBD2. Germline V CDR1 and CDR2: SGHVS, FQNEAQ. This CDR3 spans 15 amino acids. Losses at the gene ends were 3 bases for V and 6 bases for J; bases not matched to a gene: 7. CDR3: CASSLVSGRLNEQFF. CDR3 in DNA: TGTGCCAGCAGCTTGGTCAGCGGGAGACTCAATGAGCAGTTCTTC.

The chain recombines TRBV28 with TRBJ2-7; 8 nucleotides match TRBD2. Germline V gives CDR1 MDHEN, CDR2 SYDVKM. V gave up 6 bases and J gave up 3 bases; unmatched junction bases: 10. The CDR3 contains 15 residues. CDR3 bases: TGTGCCAGCAGCCTTACTAGCGGACTTTTCTACGAGCAGTACTTC. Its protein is CASSLTSGLFYEQYF. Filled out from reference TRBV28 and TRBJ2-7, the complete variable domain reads DVKVTQSSRYLVKRTGEKVFLECVQDMDHENMFWYRQDPGLGLRLIYFSYDVKMKEKGDIPEGYSVSREKKERFSLILESASTNQTSMYLCASSLTSGLFYEQYFGPGTRLTVT.

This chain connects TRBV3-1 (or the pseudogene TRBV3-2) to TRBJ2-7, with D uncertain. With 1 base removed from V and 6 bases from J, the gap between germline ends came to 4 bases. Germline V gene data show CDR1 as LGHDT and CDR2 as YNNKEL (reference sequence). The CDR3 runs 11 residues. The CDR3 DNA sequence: TGTGCCAGCAGCCAAGCCTCCGAGCAGTACTTC. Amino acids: CASSQASEQYF.

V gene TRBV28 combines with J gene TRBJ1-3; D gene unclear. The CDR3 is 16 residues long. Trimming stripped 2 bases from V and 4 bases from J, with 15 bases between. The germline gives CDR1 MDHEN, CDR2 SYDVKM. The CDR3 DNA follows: TGTGCCAGCAGTTTAGTAAATCTAATAGAGGGAAACACCATATATTTT. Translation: CASSLVNLIEGNTIYF.

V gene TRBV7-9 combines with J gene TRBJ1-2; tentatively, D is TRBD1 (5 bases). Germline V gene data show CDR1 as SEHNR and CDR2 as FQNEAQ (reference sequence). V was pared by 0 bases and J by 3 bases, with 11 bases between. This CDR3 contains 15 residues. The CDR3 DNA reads TGTGCCAGCAGCTTAGCGGTACAGGCCGACTATGGCTACACCTTC. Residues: CASSLAVQADYGYTF.

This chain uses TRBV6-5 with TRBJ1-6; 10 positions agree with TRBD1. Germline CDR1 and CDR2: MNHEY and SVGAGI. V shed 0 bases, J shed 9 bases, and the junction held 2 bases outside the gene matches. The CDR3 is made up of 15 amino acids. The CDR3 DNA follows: TGTGCCAGCAGTTACTCTGGACAGGGGGGTTCACCCCTCCACTTT. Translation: CASSYSGQGGSPLHF.

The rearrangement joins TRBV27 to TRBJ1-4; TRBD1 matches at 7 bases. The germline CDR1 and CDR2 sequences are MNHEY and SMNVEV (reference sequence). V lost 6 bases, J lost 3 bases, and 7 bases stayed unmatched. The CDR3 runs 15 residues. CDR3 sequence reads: CASRFTGTANEKLFF. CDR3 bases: TGTGCCAGCAGGTTCACCGGGACAGCTAATGAAAAACTGTTTTTT.

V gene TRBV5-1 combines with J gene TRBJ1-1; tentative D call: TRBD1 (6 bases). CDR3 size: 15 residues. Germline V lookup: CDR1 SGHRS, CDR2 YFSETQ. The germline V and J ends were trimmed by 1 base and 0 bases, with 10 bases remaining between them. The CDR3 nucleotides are TGCGCCAGCAGCTTGAGAACAGGGATGAACACTGAAGCTTTCTTT. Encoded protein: CASSLRTGMNTEAFF.

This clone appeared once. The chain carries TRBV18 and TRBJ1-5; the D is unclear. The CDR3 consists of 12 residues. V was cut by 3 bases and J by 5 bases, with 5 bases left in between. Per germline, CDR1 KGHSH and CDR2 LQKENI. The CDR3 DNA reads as TGTGCCAGCTCACCTTCCGATCAGCCCCAGCATTTT. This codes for CASSPSDQPQHF.

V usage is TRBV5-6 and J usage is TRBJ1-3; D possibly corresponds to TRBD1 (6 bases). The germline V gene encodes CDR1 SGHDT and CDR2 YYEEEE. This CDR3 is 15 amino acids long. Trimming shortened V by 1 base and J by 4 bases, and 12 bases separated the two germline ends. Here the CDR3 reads CASSLITGKGNTIYF. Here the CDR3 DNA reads TGTGCCAGCAGCTTGATCACAGGGAAAGGAAACACCATATATTTT. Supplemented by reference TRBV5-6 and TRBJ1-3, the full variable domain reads DAGVTQSPTHLIKTRGQQVTLRCSPKSGHDTVSWYQQALGQGPQFIFQYYEEEERQRGNFPDRFSGHQFPNYSSELNVNALLLGDSALYLCASSLITGKGNTIYFGEGSWLTVV.

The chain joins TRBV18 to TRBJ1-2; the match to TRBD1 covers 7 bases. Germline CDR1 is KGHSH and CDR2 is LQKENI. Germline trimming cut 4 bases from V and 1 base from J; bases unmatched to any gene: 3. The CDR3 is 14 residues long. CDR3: CASSRGDSNYGYTF. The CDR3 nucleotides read TGTGCCAGCTCACGGGGGGACAGTAACTATGGCTACACCTTC.